The next 21 T cell receptor beta chains were all read from a single sample in a study of cytomegalovirus exposure and HLA in healthy donors (dated by TCRdb to 2016 to 2017). The library was made by the immunoSEQ multiplex PCR assay. A mixture of 60 forward primers for TCR Vbeta segments and 13 reverse primers for TCR Jbeta segments was used in the multiplex PCR. What TCRdb holds here is the immuneACCESS table cut down to in-frame rearrangements. Part of the clones is not present; checked against another copy, under half of the missing clones reflect an unresolved V gene, and the others are unexplained. The sample table holds about 140,000 clones, of which about 82% were seen once. Jointly, the top ten make up approximately 2% of the sample. The sequenced material came from PBMCs. All receptors derive from a female donor in good health and CMV-seropositive.

The chain has TRBV2 and TRBJ1-1, with a possible D match to TRBD1 (5 bases). The CDR3 totals 13 residues. V dropped 6 bases and J dropped 0 bases, with 8 bases sitting between them. Germline CDR1 SNHLY, CDR2 FYNNEI. The CDR3 coding sequence is TGTGCCAGCAGCGGACACATGAACACTGAAGCTTTCTTT. It yields the protein CASSGHMNTEAFF.

This chain connects TRBV6-1 to TRBJ2-1; 8 bases align to TRBD2. Unmatched junction bases numbered 9, after V lost 2 bases and J lost 6 bases. Germline loops: CDR1 MNHNS, CDR2 SASEGT. The CDR3 covers 16 residues. The CDR3, as DNA: TGTGCCAGCAGTGAAAGAGACGGGAGGGCGATCAATGAGCAGTTCTTC. Amino acids: CASSERDGRAINEQFF.

This clone was seen only once. This chain uses TRBV14 with TRBJ1-3, with no clear D. Trimming stripped 8 bases from V and 0 bases from J, with 8 bases between. In germline, CDR1 is SGHDN, CDR2 FVKESK. The CDR3 sequence is 13 residues long. The CDR3 DNA follows: TGTGCCAGCGCCGTTAGCTCTGGAAACACCATATATTTT. It translates to CASAVSSGNTIYF.

This clone was found a few times. V usage is TRBV6-6 and J usage is TRBJ1-2, with D possibly TRBD1 on 5 matching bases. CDR3 length equals 15 residues. The V and J ends lost 6 bases and 5 bases respectively, with 19 bases between them. Germline lookup yields CDR1 MNHNY and CDR2 SVGAGI (reference sequence). The CDR3 protein is CASRGGLAVIYGYTF. The DNA for the CDR3 is TGTGCCAGCAGGGGGGGTCTTGCGGTGATTTATGGCTACACCTTC.

This clone was recorded only once. This chain uses TRBV30 with TRBJ2-3; 7 nucleotides match TRBD1. Germline assignment: CDR1 GTSNPN and CDR2 SVGIG (reference sequence). This CDR3 is built from 14 residues. Losses at the gene ends were 8 bases for V and 5 bases for J; bases not matched to a gene: 13. The CDR3 DNA reads as TGTGCCCGCCGCACAGGGGCCCCACAAGATACGCAGTATTTT. Its protein product is CARRTGAPQDTQYF.

The J gene is TRBJ2-2, the V gene TRBV6-4, with 8 bases aligning to TRBD2. The V gene's germline CDR1 is MRHNA and CDR2 SNTAGT. The CDR3 contains 15 residues. The junction had 3 bases not matched to a gene; V was cut back by 4 bases and J by 2 bases. CDR3 sequence: CASSATSGNTGELFF. In DNA, the CDR3 is TGTGCCAGCAGTGCCACTAGCGGCAACACCGGGGAGCTGTTTTTT.

The chain recombines TRBV6-1 with TRBJ2-7; TRBD2 agrees at 7 bases. Unmatched junction bases numbered 12, after V lost 2 bases and J lost 5 bases. Germline assignment: CDR1 MNHNS and CDR2 SASEGT. The CDR3 runs to 16 residues. The CDR3 loop reads CASSEMVGGPDDEQYF. CDR3 nucleotides: TGTGCCAGCAGTGAAATGGTGGGAGGGCCCGATGACGAGCAGTACTTC.

The V gene is TRBV7-6, the J gene TRBJ2-3; perhaps TRBD1 as D (6 bases). The CDR3 totals 12 residues. V was pared by 6 bases and J by 5 bases, with 9 bases between. Germline CDR1 SGHVS, CDR2 FNYEAQ. The CDR3 is CASSVRGDTQYF. The CDR3 DNA follows: TGTGCCAGCAGTGTCAGGGGAGATACGCAGTATTTT.

The V and J genes are TRBV11-2 and TRBJ2-7; 12 nucleotides align to TRBD2. The junction had 1 base not matched to a gene; V was cut back by 0 bases and J by 4 bases. CDR1 and CDR2 (germline): SGHAT, FQNNGV. This CDR3 comprises 15 residues. CDR3 nucleotide sequence: TGTGCCAGCAGCTTAGAACTAGCGGGAGGATACGAGCAGTACTTC. It specifies CASSLELAGGYEQYF.

The rearrangement uses TRBV7-6 and TRBJ1-1, with TRBD1 matching over 7 bases. Germline trimming cut 5 bases from V and 9 bases from J; bases unmatched to any gene: 21. The CDR3 is 17 amino acids. The germline V gene has CDR1 SGHVS and CDR2 FNYEAQ. The CDR3 protein is CASSATLQGPRSLQAFF. The DNA of the CDR3 is TGTGCCAGCAGCGCGACTCTACAGGGGCCGCGGTCCCTGCAAGCTTTCTTT.

V usage is TRBV28 and J usage is TRBJ1-4; 9 positions agree with TRBD1. CDR3 length equals 16 residues. V was clipped by 5 bases and J by 9 bases; unmatched bases: 13. CDR1 and CDR2 (germline): MDHEN, SYDVKM. The CDR3 DNA is TGTGCCAGCAGTCCCACATCCGGGACAGGGAGCCAAAAACTGTTTTTT. Protein sequence: CASSPTSGTGSQKLFF. Filled out from reference TRBV28 and TRBJ1-4, the complete variable domain reads DVKVTQSSRYLVKRTGEKVFLECVQDMDHENMFWYRQDPGLGLRLIYFSYDVKMKEKGDIPEGYSVSREKKERFSLILESASTNQTSMYLCASSPTSGTGSQKLFFGSGTQLSVL.

The chain recombines TRBV28 with TRBJ1-4, with unresolved D. This CDR3 comprises 15 residues. Trimming left V 4 bases short and J 8 bases short, with 17 bases between. Germline CDR1 is MDHEN and CDR2 is SYDVKM. This chain's CDR3 is CASSSSLPEGEKLFF. CDR3 DNA sequence: TGTGCCAGCAGTTCCTCTTTACCGGAGGGAGAAAAACTGTTTTTT. Looking up the rest from reference TRBV28 and TRBJ1-4 gives the full variable domain: DVKVTQSSRYLVKRTGEKVFLECVQDMDHENMFWYRQDPGLGLRLIYFSYDVKMKEKGDIPEGYSVSREKKERFSLILESASTNQTSMYLCASSSSLPEGEKLFFGSGTQLSVL.

The chain joins TRBV28 to TRBJ1-2; 7 bases are a match to TRBD1. CDR1 is MDHEN, CDR2 SYDVKM, per germline. The V gene end was trimmed by 6 bases and the J gene end by 9 bases; junction bases not matched to a gene: 10. This CDR3 is built from 13 residues. The CDR3 spells CASSNRQGLSYTF. The DNA of the CDR3 is TGTGCCAGCAGCAATCGACAGGGTCTAAGCTACACCTTC.

This clone was counted only a few times. The chain joins TRBV9 to TRBJ1-2; possible D gene TRBD1, 6 bases. Trimming cost V 4 bases and J 0 bases, with 10 bases left between them. The germline V gene encodes CDR1 SGDLS and CDR2 YYNGEE. The CDR3 length is 14 residues. The CDR3 sequence: CASSPQGSNYGYTF. DNA for the CDR3: TGTGCCAGCAGCCCCCAGGGGTCTAACTATGGCTACACCTTC.

J is TRBJ1-1 and V is TRBV7-2, with 7 bases matching TRBD1. The germline gives CDR1 SGHTA, CDR2 FQGNSA. The junction had 1 base not matched to a gene; V was cut back by 3 bases and J by 0 bases. The CDR3 runs to 14 residues. Here the CDR3 DNA reads TGTGCCAGCAGCTTTACAGGGGTGAACACTGAAGCTTTCTTT. It codes for CASSFTGVNTEAFF.

The genes are TRBV5-6 and TRBJ1-1; TRBD1 matches 7 bases. J lost 1 base, V lost 4 bases, and 4 bases had no gene match. In germline, CDR1 is SGHDT, CDR2 YYEEEE. This CDR3 is 14 amino acids long. The CDR3 DNA sequence: TGTGCCAGCAGCACGGACAGGAAGAACACTGAAGCTTTCTTT. Translated: CASSTDRKNTEAFF.

As regards this clone: The same CDR3 arises from other DNA sequences in this sample as well. The chain is built from TRBV5-5 and TRBJ2-3; no reliable D call. The germline V gene encodes CDR1 SGHKS and CDR2 YYEKEE (reference sequence). Between the trimmed V and J ends, which lost 0 bases and 0 bases, there was a span of 8 bases. This CDR3 comprises 15 residues. Here the CDR3 reads CASSLVAGSTDTQYF. As DNA, the CDR3 is TGTGCCAGCAGCTTGGTTGCCGGTAGCACAGATACGCAGTATTTT.

V and J are TRBV4-2 and TRBJ2-2; TRBD2 agrees at 12 bases. Germline V gives CDR1 LGHNA, CDR2 YNFKEQ. CDR3 length: 15 amino acids. V dropped 2 bases and J dropped 6; count of bases not matched to a gene: 1. The CDR3 sequence is CASSQLAGGPGELFF. DNA of the CDR3: TGTGCCAGCAGCCAACTAGCGGGGGGGCCCGGGGAGCTGTTTTTT.

The CDR3 DNA is TGCGCCAGCAGAGAAGGGGGTAGTAATGAAAAACTGTTTTTT. This codes for CASREGGSNEKLFF. This sequence joins TRBV5-1 and TRBJ1-4; D is possibly TRBD1 (6 bases). Trimming took off 5 bases at V and 4 bases at J, with 12 bases between the two ends. The CDR3 sequence is 14 residues long. Germline CDR1 and CDR2: SGHRS and YFSETQ. The variable domain in full, with the rest retrieved from reference TRBV5-1 and TRBJ1-4, is KAGVTQTPRYLIKTRGQQVTLSCSPISGHRSVSWYQQTPGQGLQFLFEYFSETQRNKGNFPGRFSGRQFSNSRSEMNVSTLELGDSALYLCASREGGSNEKLFFGSGTQLSVL.

This chain joins TRBV6-5 and TRBJ2-7; 9 bases line up with TRBD2. Germline V gene sequence: CDR1 MNHEY, CDR2 SVGAGI. Unmatched junction bases numbered 3, after V lost 0 bases and J lost 0 bases. This CDR3 spans 16 amino acids. For the CDR3, the DNA is TGTGCCAGCAGTTACTCAGTAGCGGGAGACTCCTACGAGCAGTACTTC. Its translation is CASSYSVAGDSYEQYF.

This clone was recorded once. V is TRBV5-1 and J is TRBJ2-7, with D possibly TRBD1 on 5 matching bases. The germline V and J ends were trimmed by 7 bases and 0 bases, with 11 bases remaining between them. CDR1 and CDR2 from the germline V gene are SGHRS and YFSETQ. The CDR3 length is 13 residues. In DNA, the CDR3 is TGCGCCAGCCGAACGGACACCTCCTACGAGCAGTACTTC. This sequence encodes CASRTDTSYEQYF.